The 13 T cell receptor beta chains below come from one sample, sequenced in a study of cytomegalovirus exposure and HLA in healthy donors (TCRdb year 2017). The library came from the immunoSEQ multiplex PCR assay. A mixture of 60 forward primers for TCR Vbeta segments and 13 reverse primers for TCR Jbeta segments was used in the multiplex PCR. Drawn from immuneACCESS, this table holds only the in-frame rearrangements with V and J called that TCRdb kept. Clones are partly lost; checked studies trace under half to an unresolved V gene and leave the rest unexplained. This sample gives under 150,000 clones in total; 65% to 85% of them show up just once. The ten top clones hold roughly 1.2% of the sample. Sequences were obtained from PBMCs. The receptors were gathered from a boy between 10 and 17 years old in good health and CMV-seronegative.

The chain uses TRBV4-1 and TRBJ1-1; no reliable D call. Germline CDR1 reads MGHRA; CDR2 reads YSYEKL. With 3 bases removed from V and 11 bases from J, the gap between germline ends came to 10 bases. The CDR3 is 11 residues long. The CDR3 loop is CASSHERWAFF. CDR3 nucleotides: TGCGCCAGCAGCCACGAGAGGTGGGCTTTCTTT.

This chain joins TRBV5-8 and TRBJ2-7; D is ambiguous. V was shortened by 3 bases and J by 0 bases, with 13 bases between the two germline ends. The CDR3 consists of 15 residues. From germline, CDR1 is SGHTS and CDR2 YDEGEE. The CDR3 is CASSSQFGASYEQYF. In DNA form, the CDR3 reads TGTGCCAGCAGCTCCCAGTTTGGAGCCTCCTACGAGCAGTACTTC.

V is TRBV7-9 and J is TRBJ1-1; D is ambiguous. This CDR3 region has 13 residues. Between the trimmed V and J ends, which lost 2 bases and 7 bases, there was a span of 11 bases. The germline V gene has CDR1 SEHNR and CDR2 FQNEAQ (reference sequence). The CDR3 sequence is CASSLFSGIEAFF. The DNA of the CDR3 is TGTGCCAGCAGCTTATTCTCGGGGATTGAAGCTTTCTTT.

The genes are TRBV5-4 and TRBJ2-2; 8 bases agree with TRBD2. V was pared by 4 bases and J by 1 base, with 9 bases of the junction left unmatched. In germline, CDR1 is SGHNT, CDR2 YYREEE (reference sequence). This CDR3 is 17 amino acids long. As DNA, the CDR3 is TGTGCCAGCAGCCGGGGGGGGGCGGGGTTGAACACCGGGGAGCTGTTTTTT. It translates to CASSRGGAGLNTGELFF.

The chain has TRBV11-1 and TRBJ2-7, with 11 nucleotides matching TRBD2. This CDR3 comprises 17 residues. With V trimmed by 3 bases and J by 2 bases, 9 bases remained unmatched. CDR1 SGHAT and CDR2 FQDESV come from the germline V gene (reference sequence). CDR3 nucleotide sequence: TGTGCCAGCAGCTTCGTGACTAGCGGGATTAGACCCTACGAGCAGTACTTC. This sequence encodes CASSFVTSGIRPYEQYF.

V usage is TRBV7-9 and J usage is TRBJ2-3; D is unresolved. This CDR3 is built from 15 residues. Looked up from germline, CDR1 is SEHNR and CDR2 is FQNEAQ (reference sequence). Trimming removed 5 bases from V and 3 bases from J, with 15 bases in between. The CDR3 nucleotides read TGTGCCAGCAGCCGCTCATCAGGAAGGACAGATACGCAGTATTTT. Protein product: CASSRSSGRTDTQYF. The whole variable domain, filled in from reference TRBV7-9 and TRBJ2-3, reads DTGVSQNPRHKITKRGQNVTFRCDPISEHNRLYWYRQTLGQGPEFLTYFQNEAQLEKSRLLSDRFSAERPKGSFSTLEIQRTEQGDSAMYLCASSRSSGRTDTQYFGPGTRLTVL.

V and J are TRBV27 and TRBJ2-2; 10 nucleotides agree with TRBD2. This CDR3 is 17 amino acids long. Germline CDR1 reads MNHEY; CDR2 reads SMNVEV (reference sequence). The trim removed 5 bases at V and 8 bases at J, leaving 14 bases unmatched. CDR3 DNA: TGTGCCAGCAGTAGGATACCGGGACTAGCGACCTCTGGGGAGCTGTTTTTT. It yields the protein CASSRIPGLATSGELFF.

A word on this clone: Within the sample, other DNA sequences also encode this same CDR3. The V and J genes are TRBV5-1 and TRBJ2-7; no clear D. Deletions cut 0 bases from V and 0 bases from J, with 4 bases between. Germline V gene data show CDR1 as SGHRS and CDR2 as YFSETQ. This CDR3 is 13 amino acids long. The CDR3 sequence: CASSLASSYEQYF. CDR3 DNA sequence: TGCGCCAGCAGCTTGGCTAGCTCCTACGAGCAGTACTTC.

This chain uses TRBV6-6 with TRBJ1-1, with D perhaps matching TRBD1 (5 bases). V dropped 6 bases and J dropped 2 bases, with 10 bases sitting between them. The CDR3 runs to 13 residues. Germline V gives CDR1 MNHNY, CDR2 SVGAGI (reference sequence). CDR3 in amino acids: CASSLQDNTEAFF. As DNA, the CDR3 is TGTGCCAGCAGCCTACAGGACAACACTGAAGCTTTCTTT.

The V call is TRBV7-9, the J call TRBJ2-7; D is perhaps TRBD2 (6 bases). The V gene's germline CDR1 is SEHNR and CDR2 FQNEAQ (reference sequence). Trimming stripped 3 bases from V and 6 bases from J, with 15 bases between. There are 14 residues in the CDR3. The CDR3 coding sequence is TGTGCCAGCAGCTTGGGGACTCCGGGCGTCGAGCAGTACTTC. As protein: CASSLGTPGVEQYF.

V usage is TRBV9 and J usage is TRBJ2-7; D is possibly TRBD2 (6 bases). There are 16 residues in the CDR3. Germline values: CDR1 SGDLS, CDR2 YYNGEE. Trimming removed 0 bases from V and 3 bases from J, with 16 bases in between. The chain's CDR3 is CASSVGGERAFYEQYF. CDR3 DNA sequence: TGTGCCAGCAGCGTAGGGGGGGAACGGGCCTTCTACGAGCAGTACTTC.

The V gene is TRBV4-1, the J gene TRBJ2-1; 8 bases map to TRBD2. Germline-derived CDR1 and CDR2 are MGHRA and YSYEKL. Losses at the gene ends were 1 base for V and 9 bases for J; bases not matched to a gene: 8. The CDR3 extends over 15 amino acids. DNA for the CDR3: TGCGCCAGCAGCCAAGCGGGAGGGCCCTTGGGTGAGCAGTTCTTC. Its translation is CASSQAGGPLGEQFF.

The chain joins TRBV6-1 to TRBJ2-7; no clear D. CDR1 MNHNS and CDR2 SASEGT come from the germline V gene. CDR3 length: 14 residues. Trimming left V 6 bases short and J 1 base short, with 13 bases between. CDR3 protein: CASSRPLQSYEQYF. DNA of the CDR3: TGTGCCAGCAGCCGCCCCTTACAATCCTACGAGCAGTACTTC.